This TCR beta chain derives from a study of blood T cell repertoires in COVID-19. For the study at large: Samples of COVID-19 (acute and convalescent) were obtained from the United States, Italy and Spain.

The CDR3 has 14 amino acids. Germline CDR1 reads ENHRY; CDR2 reads SYGVKD. V lost 6 bases and J lost 8; bases outside the gene matches: 12. Sequenced by immunoSEQ multiplex PCR; TCRdb stores in-frame clones only, minus some. In the table there are over 200,000 clones, approximately 84% of which are singletons. The study drew participants aged about 18 to 90 years from about two dozen US areas. V gene TRBV10-3 combines with J gene TRBJ1-2; 7 bases fit TRBD1. The TCR comes from a man younger than 30 who had recovered from COVID-19. Sample: PBMCs or T cells enriched from blood (not recorded which). This CDR3 is CAIRERTGVGGYTF. CDR3 DNA: TGTGCCATCAGAGAACGGACAGGCGTCGGGGGCTACACCTTC.